This T cell receptor beta chain came from a study of blood T cell repertoires in COVID-19 (TCRdb year 2020). The study in broad terms: Samples from collaborators originated in the United States, Italy and Spain and spanned both the acute and convalescent phases of COVID-19. The prospective study material was composed of cDNA or gDNA derived from T cells, B-cell-depleted T cells, or PBMCs. Subjects who had been exposed to COVID-19, were actively infected with it, or had recovered from it provided the deeply sampled blood TCRbeta repertoires that made up the dataset. The repertoires were released in a freely available public database intended as a resource for research on the immune response to SARS-CoV-2. Samples were obtained from the ongoing ImmuneRACE study (first 160 participants) and from 1,254 subjects provided by 6 global collaborators. Sample metadata almost always included a de-identified subject ID, COVID-19 status, age in years and sex. HLA class I and class II types, where available, came from metadata supplied by the sample provider rather than from assay-based typing. The investigation overall reported the following: Clinical and demographic metadata were provided uncurated, with the amount varying by source and participant.

With respect to this clone: Its cognate antigen has yet to be identified. No base quality information exists; no much larger clone differs at one position.

The germline V and J ends show losses of 3 bases and 7 bases respectively, and no gene match explains 8 bases of the junction. Including the terminal cysteine and phenylalanine, the CDR3 comprises 14 residues. Only the CDR3 DNA stays, 42 bases, in frame from base 1. CDR1 is given as DFQATT and CDR2 as SNEGSKA, both from the germline V gene (reference sequence). The collaborating institutions used their own protocols to collect whole blood in K2EDTA tubes. For TCRbeta analysis, collaborators shipped samples as frozen whole blood, isolated PBMCs, or DNA extracted from either of those sample types. The immunoSEQ Assay, a bias-controlled multiplex PCR, was used to amplify TCRbeta CDR3 regions from genomic DNA. As for the original processing: Within the assay, amplification of reference gene primers was used to estimate how many nucleated cells each sample contained. To quantify the absolute abundance of each unique TCRbeta CDR3 rearrangement, sequence reads were collapsed and filtered. For each sample, productive Simpson clonality was calculated by taking the square root of Simpson's diversity index across productive rearrangements. TCRdb retrieved this table from immuneACCESS and kept in-frame rearrangements only. Not all clones are present; in checked studies, unresolved V genes account for under half, and no reason is known for the remainder. The V and J calls and the clone size are those of that table, but D and trimming were determined from the DNA. This sample holds tens of thousands of clones; roughly 70% were observed only once. Clones ranked in the top ten supply roughly 2.6% of the sample.

Specimen: peripheral blood. The sequence was obtained from a human donor with acute or convalescent COVID-19. The donor label of this sample is uncertain. The sequence joins TRBV20-1 to TRBJ2-1; 8 bases in the junction line up with TRBD2. At the DNA level, the sequence is TGCAGTGCTAGTGGGGCGGGAGGCATAAATGAGCAGTTCTTC. Translated, this is CSASGAGGINEQFF.